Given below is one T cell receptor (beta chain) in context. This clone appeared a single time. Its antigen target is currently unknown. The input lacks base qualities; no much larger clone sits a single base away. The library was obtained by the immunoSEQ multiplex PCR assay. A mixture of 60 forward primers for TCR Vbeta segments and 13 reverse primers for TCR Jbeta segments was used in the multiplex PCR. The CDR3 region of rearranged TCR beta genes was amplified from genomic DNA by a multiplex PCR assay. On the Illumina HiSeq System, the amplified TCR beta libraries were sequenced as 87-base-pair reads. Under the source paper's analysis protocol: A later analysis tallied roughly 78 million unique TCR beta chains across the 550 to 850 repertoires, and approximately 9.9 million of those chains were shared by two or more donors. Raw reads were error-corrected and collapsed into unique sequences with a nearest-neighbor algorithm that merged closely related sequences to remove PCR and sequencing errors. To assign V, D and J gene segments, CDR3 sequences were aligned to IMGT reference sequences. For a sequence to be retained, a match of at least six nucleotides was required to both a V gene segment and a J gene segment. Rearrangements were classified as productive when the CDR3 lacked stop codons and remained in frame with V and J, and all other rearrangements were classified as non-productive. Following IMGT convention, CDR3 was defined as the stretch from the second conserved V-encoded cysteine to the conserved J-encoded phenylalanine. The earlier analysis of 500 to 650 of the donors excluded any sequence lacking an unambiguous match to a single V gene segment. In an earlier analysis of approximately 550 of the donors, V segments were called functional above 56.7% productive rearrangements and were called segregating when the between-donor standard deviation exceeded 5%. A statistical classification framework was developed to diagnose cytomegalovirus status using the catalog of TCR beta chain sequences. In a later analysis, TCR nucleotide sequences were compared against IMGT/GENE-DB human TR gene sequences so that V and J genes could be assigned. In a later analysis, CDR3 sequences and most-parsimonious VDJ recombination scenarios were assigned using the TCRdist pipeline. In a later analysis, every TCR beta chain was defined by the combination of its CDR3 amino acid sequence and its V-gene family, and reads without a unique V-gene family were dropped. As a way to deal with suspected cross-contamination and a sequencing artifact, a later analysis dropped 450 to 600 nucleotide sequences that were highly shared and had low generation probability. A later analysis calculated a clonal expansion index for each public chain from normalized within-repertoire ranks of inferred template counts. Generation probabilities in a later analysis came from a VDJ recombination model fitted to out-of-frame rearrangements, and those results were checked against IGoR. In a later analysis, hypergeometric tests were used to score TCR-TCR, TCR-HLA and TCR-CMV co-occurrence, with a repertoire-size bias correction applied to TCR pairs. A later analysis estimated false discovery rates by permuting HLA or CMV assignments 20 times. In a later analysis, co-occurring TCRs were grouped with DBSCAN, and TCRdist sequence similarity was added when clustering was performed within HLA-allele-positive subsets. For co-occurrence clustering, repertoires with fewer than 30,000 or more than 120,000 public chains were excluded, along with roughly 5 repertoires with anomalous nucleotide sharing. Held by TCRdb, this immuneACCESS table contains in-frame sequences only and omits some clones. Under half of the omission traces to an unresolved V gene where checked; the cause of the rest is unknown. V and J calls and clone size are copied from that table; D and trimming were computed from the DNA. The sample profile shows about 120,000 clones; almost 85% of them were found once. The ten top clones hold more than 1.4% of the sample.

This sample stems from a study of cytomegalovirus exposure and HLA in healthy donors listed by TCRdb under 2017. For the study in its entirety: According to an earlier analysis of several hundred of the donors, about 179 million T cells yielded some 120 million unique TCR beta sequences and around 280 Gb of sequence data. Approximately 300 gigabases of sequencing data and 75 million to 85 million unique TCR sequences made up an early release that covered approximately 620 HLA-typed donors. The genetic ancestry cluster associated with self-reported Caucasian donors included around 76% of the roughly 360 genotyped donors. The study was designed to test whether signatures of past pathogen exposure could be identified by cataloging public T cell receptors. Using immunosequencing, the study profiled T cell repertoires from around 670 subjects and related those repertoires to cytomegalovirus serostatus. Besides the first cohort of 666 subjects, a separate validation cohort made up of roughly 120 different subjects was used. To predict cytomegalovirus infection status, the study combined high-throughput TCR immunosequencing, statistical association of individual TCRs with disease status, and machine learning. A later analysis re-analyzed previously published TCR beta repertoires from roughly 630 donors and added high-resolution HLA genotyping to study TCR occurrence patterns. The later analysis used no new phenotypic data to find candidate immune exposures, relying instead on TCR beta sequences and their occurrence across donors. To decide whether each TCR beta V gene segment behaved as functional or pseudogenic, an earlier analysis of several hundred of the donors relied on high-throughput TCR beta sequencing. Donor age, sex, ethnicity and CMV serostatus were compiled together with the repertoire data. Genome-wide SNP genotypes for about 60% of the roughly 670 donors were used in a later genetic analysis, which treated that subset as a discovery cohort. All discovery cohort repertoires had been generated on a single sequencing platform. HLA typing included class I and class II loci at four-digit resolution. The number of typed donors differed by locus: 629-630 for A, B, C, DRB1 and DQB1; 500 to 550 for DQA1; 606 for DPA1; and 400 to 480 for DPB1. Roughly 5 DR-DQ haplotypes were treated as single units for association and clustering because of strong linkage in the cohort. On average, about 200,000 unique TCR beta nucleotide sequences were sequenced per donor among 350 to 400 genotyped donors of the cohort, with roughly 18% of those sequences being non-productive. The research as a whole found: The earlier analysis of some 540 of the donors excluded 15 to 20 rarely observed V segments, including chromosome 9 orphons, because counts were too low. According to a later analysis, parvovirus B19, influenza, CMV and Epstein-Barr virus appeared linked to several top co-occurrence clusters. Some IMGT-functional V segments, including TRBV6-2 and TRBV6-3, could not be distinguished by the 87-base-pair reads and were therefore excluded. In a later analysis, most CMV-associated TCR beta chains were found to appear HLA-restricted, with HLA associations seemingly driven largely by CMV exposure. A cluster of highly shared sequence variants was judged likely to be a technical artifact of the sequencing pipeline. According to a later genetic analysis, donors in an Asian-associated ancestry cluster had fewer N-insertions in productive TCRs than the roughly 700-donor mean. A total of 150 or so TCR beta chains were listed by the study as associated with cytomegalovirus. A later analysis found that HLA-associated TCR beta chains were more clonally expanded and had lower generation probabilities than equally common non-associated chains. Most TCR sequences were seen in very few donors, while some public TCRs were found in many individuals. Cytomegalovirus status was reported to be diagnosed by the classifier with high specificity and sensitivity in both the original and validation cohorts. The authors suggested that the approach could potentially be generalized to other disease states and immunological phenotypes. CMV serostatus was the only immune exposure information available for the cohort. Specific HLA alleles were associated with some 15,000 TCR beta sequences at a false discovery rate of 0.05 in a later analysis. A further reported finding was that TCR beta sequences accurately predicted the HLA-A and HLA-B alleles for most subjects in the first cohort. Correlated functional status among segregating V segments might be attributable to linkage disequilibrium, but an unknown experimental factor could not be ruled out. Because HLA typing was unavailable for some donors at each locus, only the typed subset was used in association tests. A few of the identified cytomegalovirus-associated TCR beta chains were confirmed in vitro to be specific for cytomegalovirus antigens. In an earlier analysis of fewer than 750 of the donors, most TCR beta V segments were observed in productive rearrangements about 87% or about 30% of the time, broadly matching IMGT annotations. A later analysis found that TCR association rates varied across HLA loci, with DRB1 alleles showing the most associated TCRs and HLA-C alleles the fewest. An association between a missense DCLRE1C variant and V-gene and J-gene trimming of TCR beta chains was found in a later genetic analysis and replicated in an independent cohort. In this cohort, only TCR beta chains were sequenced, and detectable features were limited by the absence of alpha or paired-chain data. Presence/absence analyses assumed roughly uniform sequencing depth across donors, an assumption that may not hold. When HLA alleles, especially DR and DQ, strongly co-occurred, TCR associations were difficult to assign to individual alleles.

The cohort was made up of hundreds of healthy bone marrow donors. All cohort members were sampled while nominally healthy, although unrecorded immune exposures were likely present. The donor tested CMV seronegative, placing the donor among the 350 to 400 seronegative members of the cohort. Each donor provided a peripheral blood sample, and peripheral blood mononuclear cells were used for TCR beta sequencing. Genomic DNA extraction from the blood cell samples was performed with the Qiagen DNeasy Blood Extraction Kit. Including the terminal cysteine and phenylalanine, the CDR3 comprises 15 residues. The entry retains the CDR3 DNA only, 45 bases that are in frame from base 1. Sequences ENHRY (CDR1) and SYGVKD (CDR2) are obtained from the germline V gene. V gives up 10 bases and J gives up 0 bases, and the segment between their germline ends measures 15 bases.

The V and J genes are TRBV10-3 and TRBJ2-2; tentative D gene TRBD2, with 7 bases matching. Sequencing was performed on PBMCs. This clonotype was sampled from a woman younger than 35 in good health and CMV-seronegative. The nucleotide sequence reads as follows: TGTGCCACCAAGGGGGGGCTTACGAACACCGGGGAGCTGTTTTTT. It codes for CATKGGLTNTGELFF.